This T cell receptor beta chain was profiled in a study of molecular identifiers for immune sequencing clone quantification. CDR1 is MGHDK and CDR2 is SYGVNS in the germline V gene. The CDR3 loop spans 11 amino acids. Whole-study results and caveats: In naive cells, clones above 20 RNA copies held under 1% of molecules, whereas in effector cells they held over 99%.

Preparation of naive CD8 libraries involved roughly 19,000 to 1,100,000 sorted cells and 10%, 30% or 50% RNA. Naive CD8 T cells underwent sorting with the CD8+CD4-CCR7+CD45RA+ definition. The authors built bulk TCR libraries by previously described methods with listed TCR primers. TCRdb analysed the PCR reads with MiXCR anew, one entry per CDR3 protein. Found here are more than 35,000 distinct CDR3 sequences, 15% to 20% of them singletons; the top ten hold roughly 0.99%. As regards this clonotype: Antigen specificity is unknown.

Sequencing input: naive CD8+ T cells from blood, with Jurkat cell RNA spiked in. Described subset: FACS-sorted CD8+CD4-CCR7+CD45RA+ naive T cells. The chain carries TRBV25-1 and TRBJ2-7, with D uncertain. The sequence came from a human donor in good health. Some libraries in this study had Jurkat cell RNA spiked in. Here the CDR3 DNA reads TGTGCTTCGGCGGTGTCCTACGAGCAGTACTTC. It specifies CASAVSYEQYF.